The T cell receptor beta chain described here comes from a study of blood T cell repertoires in COVID-19 (dated by TCRdb to the early 2020s). Regarding the research as a whole: Samples covering the acute and convalescent phases of COVID-19 were provided by collaborators in the United States, Italy and Spain. The prospective study material was composed of cDNA or gDNA derived from T cells, B-cell-depleted T cells, or PBMCs. Subjects who had been exposed to COVID-19, were actively infected with it, or had recovered from it provided the deeply sampled blood TCRbeta repertoires that made up the dataset. The repertoires were released in a freely available public database intended as a resource for research on the immune response to SARS-CoV-2. Samples came from the ongoing ImmuneRACE study (first 160 participants) plus 1,254 subjects from 6 global collaborators. A de-identified subject ID, COVID-19 status, age in years and sex were almost always included in the sample metadata. HLA class I and class II types, where available, came from metadata supplied by the sample provider rather than from assay-based typing.

The study at large found these results: The amount of clinical and demographic metadata varied by source and participant and was provided uncurated.

The collaborating institutions used their own protocols to collect whole blood in K2EDTA tubes. For TCRbeta analysis, collaborators shipped samples in one of three forms: frozen whole blood, isolated PBMCs, or DNA extracted from either of those sample types. Details on this clone: Its cognate antigen has yet to be identified. No base quality values were provided; no much bigger clone lies one nucleotide off.

The CDR3 covers 15 residues, taking in both the cysteine and the phenylalanine. Left in the record is the CDR3 DNA by itself, 45 bases read in frame from the first base. Trimmed from V: 8 bases; trimmed from J: 3 bases; junction bases lacking a gene match: 12. The CDR1 and CDR2 encoded by the germline V gene (reference sequence) are LNHNV and YYDKDF. The immunoSEQ Assay, a bias-controlled multiplex PCR, was used to amplify TCRbeta CDR3 regions from genomic DNA. As for how the authors treated the data: Within the assay, amplification of reference gene primers was used to estimate how many nucleated cells each sample contained. To quantify the absolute abundance of each unique TCRbeta CDR3 rearrangement, sequence reads were collapsed and filtered. For each sample, productive Simpson clonality was calculated as the square root of Simpson's diversity index over productive rearrangements. Held by TCRdb, this immuneACCESS table contains in-frame sequences only and omits some clones. Under half of the omission traces to an unresolved V gene where checked; the cause of the rest is unknown. V, J and clone size are those of that table, while D and trimming were read from the DNA. This sample has 250,000 to 300,000 clones in its table, and about four fifths of those were observed once. Clones ranked in the top ten supply around 3.2% of the sample.

The rearranged segments are TRBV15 and TRBJ2-7; TRBD2 fits 8 bases in the junction. The TCR was taken from a woman between 55 and 75 years old with active or convalescent COVID-19. Sequencing was done on a sample of peripheral blood. The bases read TGTGCCACCTTTAGGACGGGGGGGCCCAACTACGAGCAGTACTTC. The encoded protein is CATFRTGGPNYEQYF.